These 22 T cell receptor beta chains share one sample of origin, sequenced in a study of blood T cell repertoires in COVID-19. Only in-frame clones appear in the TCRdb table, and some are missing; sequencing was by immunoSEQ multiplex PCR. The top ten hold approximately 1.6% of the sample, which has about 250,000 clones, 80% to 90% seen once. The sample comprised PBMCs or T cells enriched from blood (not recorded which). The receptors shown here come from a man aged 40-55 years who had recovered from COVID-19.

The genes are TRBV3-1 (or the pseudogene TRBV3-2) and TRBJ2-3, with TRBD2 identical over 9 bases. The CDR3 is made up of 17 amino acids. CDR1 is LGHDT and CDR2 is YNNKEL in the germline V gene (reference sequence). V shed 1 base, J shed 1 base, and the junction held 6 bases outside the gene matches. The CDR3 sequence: CASSQVIRTSGTDTQYF. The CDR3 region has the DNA TGTGCCAGCAGCCAAGTGATCCGGACTAGCGGCACAGATACGCAGTATTTT.

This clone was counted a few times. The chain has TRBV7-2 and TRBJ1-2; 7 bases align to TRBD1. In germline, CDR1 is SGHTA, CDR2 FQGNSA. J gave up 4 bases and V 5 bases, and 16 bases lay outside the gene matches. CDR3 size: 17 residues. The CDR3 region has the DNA TGTGCCAGCAGCCCCCAGGGGGGCCGGGACACGGGCTATGGCTACACCTTC. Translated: CASSPQGGRDTGYGYTF.

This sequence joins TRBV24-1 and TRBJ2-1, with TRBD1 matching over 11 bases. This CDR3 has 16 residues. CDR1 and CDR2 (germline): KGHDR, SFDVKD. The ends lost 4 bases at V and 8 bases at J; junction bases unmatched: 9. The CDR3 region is CATSDHGQGARDEQFF. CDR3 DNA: TGTGCCACCAGTGACCACGGACAGGGGGCGAGGGATGAGCAGTTCTTC.

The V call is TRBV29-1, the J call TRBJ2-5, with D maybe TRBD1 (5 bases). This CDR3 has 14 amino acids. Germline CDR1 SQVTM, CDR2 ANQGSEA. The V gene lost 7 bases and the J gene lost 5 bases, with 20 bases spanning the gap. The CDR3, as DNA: TGCAGCGGAAGACAGTTCCAATCTCTGGAGACCCAGTACTTC. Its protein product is CSGRQFQSLETQYF. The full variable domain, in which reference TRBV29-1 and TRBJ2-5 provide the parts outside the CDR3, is SAVISQKPSRDICQRGTSLTIQCQVDSQVTMMFWYRQQPGQSLTLIATANQGSEATYESGFVIDKFPISRPNLTFSTLTVSNMSPEDSSIYLCSGRQFQSLETQYFGPGTRLLVL.

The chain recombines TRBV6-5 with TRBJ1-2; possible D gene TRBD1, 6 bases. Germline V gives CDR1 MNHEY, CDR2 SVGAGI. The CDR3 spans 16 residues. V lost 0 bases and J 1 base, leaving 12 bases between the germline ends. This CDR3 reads CASSYSGTPINYGYTF. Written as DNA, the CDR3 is TGTGCCAGCAGTTACTCGGGGACACCAATTAACTATGGCTACACCTTC.

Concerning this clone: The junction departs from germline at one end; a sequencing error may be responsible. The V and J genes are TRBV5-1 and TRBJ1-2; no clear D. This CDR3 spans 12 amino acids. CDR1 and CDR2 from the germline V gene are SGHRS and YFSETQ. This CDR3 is CASSLGNFGYTF. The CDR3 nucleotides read TGCGCCAGCAGCTTGGGTAACTTTGGCTACACCTTC. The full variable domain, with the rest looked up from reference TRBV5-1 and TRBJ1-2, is KAGVTQTPRYLIKTRGQQVTLSCSPISGHRSVSWYQQTPGQGLQFLFEYFSETQRNKGNFPGRFSGRQFSNSRSEMNVSTLELGDSALYLCASSLGNFGYTFGSGTRLTVV.

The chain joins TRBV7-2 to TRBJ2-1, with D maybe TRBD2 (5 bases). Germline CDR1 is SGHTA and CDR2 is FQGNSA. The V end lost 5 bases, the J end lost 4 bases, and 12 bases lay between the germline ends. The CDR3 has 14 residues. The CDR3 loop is CASSPSGIYNEQFF. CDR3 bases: TGTGCCAGCAGCCCCTCCGGGATATACAATGAGCAGTTCTTC.

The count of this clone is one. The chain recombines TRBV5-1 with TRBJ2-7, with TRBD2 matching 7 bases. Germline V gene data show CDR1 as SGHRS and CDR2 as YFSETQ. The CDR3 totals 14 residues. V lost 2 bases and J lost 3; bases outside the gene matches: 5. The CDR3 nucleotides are TGCGCCAGCAGCTTCGATAGCGGGCGCTACGAGCAGTACTTC. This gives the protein CASSFDSGRYEQYF. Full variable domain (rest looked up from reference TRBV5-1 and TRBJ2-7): KAGVTQTPRYLIKTRGQQVTLSCSPISGHRSVSWYQQTPGQGLQFLFEYFSETQRNKGNFPGRFSGRQFSNSRSEMNVSTLELGDSALYLCASSFDSGRYEQYFGPGTRLTVT.

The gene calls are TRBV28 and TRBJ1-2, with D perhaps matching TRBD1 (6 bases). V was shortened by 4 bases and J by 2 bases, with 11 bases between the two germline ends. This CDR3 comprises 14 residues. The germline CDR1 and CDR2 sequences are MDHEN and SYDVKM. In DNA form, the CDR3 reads TGTGCCAGCAGTTCGCCTCAGGGGAACTATGGCTACACCTTC. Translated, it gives CASSSPQGNYGYTF.

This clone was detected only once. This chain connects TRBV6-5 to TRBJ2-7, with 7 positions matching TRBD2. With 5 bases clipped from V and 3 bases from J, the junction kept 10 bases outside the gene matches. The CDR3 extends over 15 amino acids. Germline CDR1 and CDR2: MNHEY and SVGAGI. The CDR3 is CASSKDKRGNYEQYF. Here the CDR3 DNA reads TGTGCCAGCAGTAAGGACAAGCGGGGCAACTACGAGCAGTACTTC.

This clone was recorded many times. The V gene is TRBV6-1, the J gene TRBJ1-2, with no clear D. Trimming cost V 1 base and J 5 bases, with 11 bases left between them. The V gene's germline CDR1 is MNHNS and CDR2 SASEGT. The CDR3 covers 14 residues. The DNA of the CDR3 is TGTGCCAGCAGTGAAGGAGAACAGCATTATGGCTACACCTTC. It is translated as CASSEGEQHYGYTF.

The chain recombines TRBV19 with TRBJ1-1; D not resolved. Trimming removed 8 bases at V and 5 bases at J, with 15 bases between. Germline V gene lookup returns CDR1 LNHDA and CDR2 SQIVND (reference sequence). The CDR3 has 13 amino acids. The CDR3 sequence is CASSDKGETEAFF. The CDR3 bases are TGTGCCAGTTCCGATAAGGGAGAGACTGAAGCTTTCTTT.

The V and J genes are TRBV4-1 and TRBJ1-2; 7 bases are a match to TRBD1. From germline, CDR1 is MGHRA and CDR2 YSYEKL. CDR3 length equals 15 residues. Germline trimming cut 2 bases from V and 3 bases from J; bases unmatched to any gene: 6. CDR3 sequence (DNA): TGCGCCAGCAGCCAACCGACAGGGTTGGACTATGGCTACACCTTC. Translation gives CASSQPTGLDYGYTF.

The CDR3 DNA follows: TGTGCCAGCAGCCAGGGGGGTAGCCCTAACTATGGCTACACCTTC. This encodes CASSQGGSPNYGYTF. This chain joins TRBV4-2 and TRBJ1-2; D is possibly TRBD1 (5 bases). The CDR3 is made up of 15 amino acids. Germline assignment: CDR1 LGHNA and CDR2 YNFKEQ. The V gene lost 3 bases and the J gene lost 0 bases, with 11 bases spanning the gap.

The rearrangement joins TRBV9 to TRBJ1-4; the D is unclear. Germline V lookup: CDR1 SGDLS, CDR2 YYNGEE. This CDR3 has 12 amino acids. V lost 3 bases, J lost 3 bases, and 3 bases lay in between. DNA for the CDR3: TGTGCCAGCAGCGCCTCTAATGAAAAACTGTTTTTT. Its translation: CASSASNEKLFF.

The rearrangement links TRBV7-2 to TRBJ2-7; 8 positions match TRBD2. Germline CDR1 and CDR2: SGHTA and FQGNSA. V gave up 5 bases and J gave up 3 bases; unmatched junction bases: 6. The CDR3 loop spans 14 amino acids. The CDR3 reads CASSLPGGGYEQYF. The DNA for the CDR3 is TGTGCCAGCAGCCTACCCGGGGGGGGCTACGAGCAGTACTTC.

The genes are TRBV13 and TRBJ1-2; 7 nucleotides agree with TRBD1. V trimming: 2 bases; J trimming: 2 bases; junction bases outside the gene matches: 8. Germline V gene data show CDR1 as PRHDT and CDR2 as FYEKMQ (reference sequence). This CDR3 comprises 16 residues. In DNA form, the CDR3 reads TGTGCCAGCAGCTTATTAGGTCAGGGGGGCAACTATGGCTACACCTTC. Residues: CASSLLGQGGNYGYTF.

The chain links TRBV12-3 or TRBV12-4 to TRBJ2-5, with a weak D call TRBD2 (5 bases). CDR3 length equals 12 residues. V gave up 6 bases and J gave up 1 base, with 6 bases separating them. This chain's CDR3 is CASRGSQETQYF. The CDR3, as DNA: TGTGCCAGCAGGGGGAGCCAAGAGACCCAGTACTTC.

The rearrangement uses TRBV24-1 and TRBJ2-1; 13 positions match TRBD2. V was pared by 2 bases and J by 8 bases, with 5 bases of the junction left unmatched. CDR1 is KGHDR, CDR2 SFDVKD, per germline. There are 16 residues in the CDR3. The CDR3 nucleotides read TGTGCCACCAGTGATTGGACTAGCGGGAGCCCCTATGAGCAGTTCTTC. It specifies CATSDWTSGSPYEQFF.

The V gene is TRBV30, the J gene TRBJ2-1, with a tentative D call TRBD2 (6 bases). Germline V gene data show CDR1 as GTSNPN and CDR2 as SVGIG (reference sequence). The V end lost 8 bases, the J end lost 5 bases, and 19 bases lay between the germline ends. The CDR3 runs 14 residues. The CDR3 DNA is TGTGCCGGAAAGCTAGGATGGGGGGACAATGAGCAGTTCTTC. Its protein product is CAGKLGWGDNEQFF. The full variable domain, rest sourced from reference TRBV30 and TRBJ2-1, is SQTIHQWPATLVQPVGSPLSLECTVEGTSNPNLYWYRQAAGRGLQLLFYSVGIGQISSEVPQNLSASRPQDRQFILSSKKLLLSDSGFYLCAGKLGWGDNEQFFGPGTRLTVL.

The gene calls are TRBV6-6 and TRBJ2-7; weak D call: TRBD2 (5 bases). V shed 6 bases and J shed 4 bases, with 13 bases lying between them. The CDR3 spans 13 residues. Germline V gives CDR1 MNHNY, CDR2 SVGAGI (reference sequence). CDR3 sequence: CASSPPRGYEQYF. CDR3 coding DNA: TGTGCCAGCAGCCCCCCTCGGGGATACGAGCAGTACTTC.

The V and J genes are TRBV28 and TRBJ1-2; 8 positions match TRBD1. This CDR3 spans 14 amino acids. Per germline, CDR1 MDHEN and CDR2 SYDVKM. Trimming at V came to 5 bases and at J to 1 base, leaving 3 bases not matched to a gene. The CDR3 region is CASSPTGVNYGYTF. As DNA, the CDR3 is TGTGCCAGCAGTCCGACAGGGGTTAACTATGGCTACACCTTC.